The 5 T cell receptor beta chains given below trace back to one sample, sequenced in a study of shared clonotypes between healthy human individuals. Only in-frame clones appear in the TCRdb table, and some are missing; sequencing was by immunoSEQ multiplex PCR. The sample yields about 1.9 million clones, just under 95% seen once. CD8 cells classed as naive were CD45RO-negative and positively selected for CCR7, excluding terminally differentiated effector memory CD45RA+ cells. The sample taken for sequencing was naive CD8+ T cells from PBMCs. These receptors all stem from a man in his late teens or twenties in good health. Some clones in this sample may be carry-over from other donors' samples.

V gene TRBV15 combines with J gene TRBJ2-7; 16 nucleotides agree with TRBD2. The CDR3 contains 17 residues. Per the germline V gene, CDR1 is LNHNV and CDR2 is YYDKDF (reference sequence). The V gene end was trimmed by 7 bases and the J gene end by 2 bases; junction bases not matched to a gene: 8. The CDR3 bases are TGTGCCACCACAAAGGGACTAGCGGGAGGGCCTACCTACGAGCAGTACTTC. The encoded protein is CATTKGLAGGPTYEQYF.

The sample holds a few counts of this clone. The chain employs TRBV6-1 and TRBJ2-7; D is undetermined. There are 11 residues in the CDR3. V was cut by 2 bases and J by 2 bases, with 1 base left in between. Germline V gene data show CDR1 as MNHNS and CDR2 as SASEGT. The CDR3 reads CASSETYEQYF. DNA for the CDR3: TGTGCCAGCAGTGAAACCTACGAGCAGTACTTC.

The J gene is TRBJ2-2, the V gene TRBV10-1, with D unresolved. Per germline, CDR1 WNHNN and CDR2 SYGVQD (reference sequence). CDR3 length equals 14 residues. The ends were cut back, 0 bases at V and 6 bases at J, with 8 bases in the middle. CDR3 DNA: TGCGCCAGCAGTGAGTCAAGACGCGCCGGGGAGCTGTTTTTT. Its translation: CASSESRRAGELFF.

CDR3 region: CASSKGQRKWGLAGRKQYF. In nucleotides, the CDR3 is TGTGCCAGCAGCAAAGGACAGCGGAAATGGGGACTAGCGGGAAGGAAGCAGTACTTC. The chain carries TRBV21-1 and TRBJ2-7; the D call of TRBD2 is as the table states it, not checked on the DNA. TRBV21-1 is noted as a pseudogene. The CDR3 has 19 amino acids.

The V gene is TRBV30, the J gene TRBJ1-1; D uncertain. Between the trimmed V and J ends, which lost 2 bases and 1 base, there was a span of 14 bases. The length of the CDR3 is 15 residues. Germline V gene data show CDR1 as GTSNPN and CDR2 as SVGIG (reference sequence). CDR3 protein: CAWSLRAGANTEAFF. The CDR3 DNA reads TGTGCCTGGAGTCTCCGGGCCGGAGCGAACACTGAAGCTTTCTTT.